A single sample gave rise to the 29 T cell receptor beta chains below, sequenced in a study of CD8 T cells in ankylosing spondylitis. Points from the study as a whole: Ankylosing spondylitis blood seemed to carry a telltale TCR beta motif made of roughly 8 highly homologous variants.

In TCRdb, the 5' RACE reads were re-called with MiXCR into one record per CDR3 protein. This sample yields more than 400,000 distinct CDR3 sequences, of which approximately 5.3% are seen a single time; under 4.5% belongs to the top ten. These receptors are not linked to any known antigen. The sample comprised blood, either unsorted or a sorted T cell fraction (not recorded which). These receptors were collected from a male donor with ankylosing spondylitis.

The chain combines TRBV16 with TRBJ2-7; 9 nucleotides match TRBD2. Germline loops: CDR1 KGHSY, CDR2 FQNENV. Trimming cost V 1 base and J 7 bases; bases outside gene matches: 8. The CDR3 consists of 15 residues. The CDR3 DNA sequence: TGTGCCAGCAGCCAATTCCTTAGCGGGAGTGGTGAGCAGTACTTC. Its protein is CASSQFLSGSGEQYF.

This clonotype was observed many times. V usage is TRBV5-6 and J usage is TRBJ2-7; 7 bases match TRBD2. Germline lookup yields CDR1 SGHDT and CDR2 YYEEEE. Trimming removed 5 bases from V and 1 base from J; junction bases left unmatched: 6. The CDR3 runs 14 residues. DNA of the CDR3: TGTGCCAGCAGGACTTGGGGGGGTTCCTACGAGCAGTACTTC. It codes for CASRTWGGSYEQYF.

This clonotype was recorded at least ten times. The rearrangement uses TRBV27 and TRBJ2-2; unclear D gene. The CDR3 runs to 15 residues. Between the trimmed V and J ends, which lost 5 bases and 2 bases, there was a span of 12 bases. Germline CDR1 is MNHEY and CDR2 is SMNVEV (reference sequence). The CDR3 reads CASSPLGRNTGELFF. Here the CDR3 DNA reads TGTGCCAGCAGTCCCCTGGGCAGAAACACCGGGGAGCTGTTTTTT.

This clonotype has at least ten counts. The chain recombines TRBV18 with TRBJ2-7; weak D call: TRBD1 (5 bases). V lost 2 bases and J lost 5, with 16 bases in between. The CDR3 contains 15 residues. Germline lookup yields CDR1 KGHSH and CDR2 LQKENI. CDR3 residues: CASSPGQGSRDEQYF. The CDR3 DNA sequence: TGTGCCAGCTCACCAGGCCAGGGTTCAAGGGACGAGCAGTACTTC.

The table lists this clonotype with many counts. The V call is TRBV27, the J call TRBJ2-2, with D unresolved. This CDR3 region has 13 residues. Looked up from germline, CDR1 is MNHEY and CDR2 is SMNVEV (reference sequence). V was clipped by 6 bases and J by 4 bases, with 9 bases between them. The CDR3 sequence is CASRTHSTGELFF. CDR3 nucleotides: TGTGCCAGCAGGACCCACTCCACCGGGGAGCTGTTTTTT.

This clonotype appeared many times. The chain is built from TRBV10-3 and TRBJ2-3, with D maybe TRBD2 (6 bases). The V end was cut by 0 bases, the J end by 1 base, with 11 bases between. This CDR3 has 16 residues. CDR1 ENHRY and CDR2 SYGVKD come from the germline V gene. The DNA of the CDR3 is TGTGCCATCAGTGAGTCGAGGAGGGATGGCACAGATACGCAGTATTTT. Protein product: CAISESRRDGTDTQYF.

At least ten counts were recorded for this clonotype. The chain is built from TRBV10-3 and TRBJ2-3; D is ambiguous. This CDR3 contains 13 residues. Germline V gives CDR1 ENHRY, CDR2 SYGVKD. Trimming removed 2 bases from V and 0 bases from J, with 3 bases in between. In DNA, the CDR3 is TGTGCCATCAGTGAGCTGAGCACAGATACGCAGTATTTT. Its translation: CAISELSTDTQYF.

The CDR3 nucleotides read TGTGCCAGCAGTCGCAGACTAGCGGGAGGGCCCCGGATAGGTGAGCAGTTCTTC. It translates to CASSRRLAGGPRIGEQFF. This chain links TRBV27 with TRBJ2-1; 14 nucleotides line up with TRBD2. The germline CDR1 and CDR2 sequences are MNHEY and SMNVEV (reference sequence). V was clipped by 5 bases and J by 9 bases; unmatched bases: 15. The CDR3 runs 18 residues.

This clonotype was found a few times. The CDR3 region has the DNA TGTGCCACCGTACGTACCCTAGCGGCCGGGGAGCTGTTTTTT. Translating gives CATVRTLAAGELFF. The rearrangement uses TRBV15 and TRBJ2-2; 7 bases line up with TRBD2. The CDR3 consists of 14 residues. J was trimmed by 6 bases and V by 8 bases; bases with no gene match: 9. Germline lookup yields CDR1 LNHNV and CDR2 YYDKDF (reference sequence).

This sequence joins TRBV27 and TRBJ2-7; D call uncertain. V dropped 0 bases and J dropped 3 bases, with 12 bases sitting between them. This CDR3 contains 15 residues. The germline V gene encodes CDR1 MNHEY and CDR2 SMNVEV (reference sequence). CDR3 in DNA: TGTGCCAGCAGTTTATCCCGCGGTGGGCTCTACGAGCAGTACTTC. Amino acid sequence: CASSLSRGGLYEQYF.

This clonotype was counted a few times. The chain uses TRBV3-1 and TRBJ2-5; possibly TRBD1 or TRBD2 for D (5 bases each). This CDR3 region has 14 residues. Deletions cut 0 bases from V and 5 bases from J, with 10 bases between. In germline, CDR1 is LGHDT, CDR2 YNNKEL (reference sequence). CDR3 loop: CASSQDPGTETQYF. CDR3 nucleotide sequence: TGTGCCAGCAGCCAAGACCCAGGGACGGAGACCCAGTACTTC.

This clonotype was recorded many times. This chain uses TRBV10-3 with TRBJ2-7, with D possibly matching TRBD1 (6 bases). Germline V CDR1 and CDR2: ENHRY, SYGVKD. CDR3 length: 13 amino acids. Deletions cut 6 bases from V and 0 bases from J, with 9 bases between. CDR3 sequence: CAISLQGSYEQYF. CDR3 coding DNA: TGTGCCATCAGCCTACAGGGCTCCTACGAGCAGTACTTC.

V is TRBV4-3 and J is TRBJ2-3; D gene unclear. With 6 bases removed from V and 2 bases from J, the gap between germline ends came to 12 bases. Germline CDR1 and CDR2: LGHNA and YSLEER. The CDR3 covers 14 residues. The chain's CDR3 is CASRMDGFTDTQYF. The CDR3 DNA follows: TGCGCCAGCAGGATGGACGGCTTCACAGATACGCAGTATTTT.

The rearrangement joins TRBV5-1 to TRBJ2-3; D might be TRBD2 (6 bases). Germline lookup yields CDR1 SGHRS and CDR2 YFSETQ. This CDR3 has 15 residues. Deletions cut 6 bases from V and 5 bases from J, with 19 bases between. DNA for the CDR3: TGCGCCAGCACAGATCCGACGAAGGGACTAGATACGCAGTATTTT. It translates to CASTDPTKGLDTQYF.

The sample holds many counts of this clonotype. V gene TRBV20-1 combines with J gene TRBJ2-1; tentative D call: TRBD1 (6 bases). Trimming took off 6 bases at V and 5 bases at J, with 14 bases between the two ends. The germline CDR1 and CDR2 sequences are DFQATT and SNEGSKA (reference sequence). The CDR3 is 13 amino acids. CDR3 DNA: TGCAGTGCCTACAGGGTTATGAACAATGAGCAGTTCTTC. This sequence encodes CSAYRVMNNEQFF.

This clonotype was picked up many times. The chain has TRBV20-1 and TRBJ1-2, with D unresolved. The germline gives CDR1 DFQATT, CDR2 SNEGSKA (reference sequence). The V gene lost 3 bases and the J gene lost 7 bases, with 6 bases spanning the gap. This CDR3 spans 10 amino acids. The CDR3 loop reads CSASWGGYTF. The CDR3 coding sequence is TGCAGTGCTAGTTGGGGTGGCTACACCTTC.

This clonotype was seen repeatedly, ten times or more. DNA for the CDR3: TGTGCCAGCAGTTTACGCAGGGACGGGCGCGGCTACACCTTC. Translating it yields CASSLRRDGRGYTF. This chain connects TRBV12-3 or TRBV12-4 to TRBJ1-2, with D possibly being TRBD1 (5 bases). There are 14 residues in the CDR3. With 2 bases removed from V and 8 bases from J, the gap between germline ends came to 15 bases.

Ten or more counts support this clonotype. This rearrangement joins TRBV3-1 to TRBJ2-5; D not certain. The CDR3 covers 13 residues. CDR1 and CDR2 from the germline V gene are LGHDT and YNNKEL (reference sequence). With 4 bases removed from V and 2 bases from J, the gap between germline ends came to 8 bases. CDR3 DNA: TGTGCCAGCAGCCTACAGTGGCAAGAGACCCAGTACTTC. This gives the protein CASSLQWQETQYF.

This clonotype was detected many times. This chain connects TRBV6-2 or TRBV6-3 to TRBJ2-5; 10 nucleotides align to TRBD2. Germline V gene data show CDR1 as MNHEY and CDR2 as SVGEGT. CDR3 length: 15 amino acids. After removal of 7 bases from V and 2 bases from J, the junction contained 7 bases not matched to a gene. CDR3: CASNPLAGNQETQYF. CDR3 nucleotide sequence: TGTGCCAGCAACCCACTAGCGGGAAATCAAGAGACCCAGTACTTC.

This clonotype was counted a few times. The CDR3 DNA is TGTGCCAGCAGTGAATGGCTGGGGAGTAACGAGCAGTACTTC. It specifies CASSEWLGSNEQYF. V is TRBV6-1 and J is TRBJ2-7, with D possibly being TRBD2 (5 bases). Trimming left V 2 bases short and J 5 bases short, with 13 bases between. The germline V gene encodes CDR1 MNHNS and CDR2 SASEGT. The CDR3 totals 14 residues.

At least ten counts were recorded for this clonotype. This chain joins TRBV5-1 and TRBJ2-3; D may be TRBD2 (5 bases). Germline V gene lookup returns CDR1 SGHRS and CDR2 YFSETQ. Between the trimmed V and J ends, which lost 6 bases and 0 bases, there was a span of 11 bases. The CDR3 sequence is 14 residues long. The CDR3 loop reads CASTRASSTDTQYF. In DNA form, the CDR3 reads TGCGCCAGCACCCGTGCTAGCAGCACAGATACGCAGTATTTT.

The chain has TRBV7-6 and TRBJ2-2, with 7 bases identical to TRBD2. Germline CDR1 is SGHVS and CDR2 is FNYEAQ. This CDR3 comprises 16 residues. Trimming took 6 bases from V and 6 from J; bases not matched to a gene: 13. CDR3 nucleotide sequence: TGTGCCAGCAGGCGACCGGGACTACGCGCTCCCGGGGAGCTGTTTTTT. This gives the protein CASRRPGLRAPGELFF.

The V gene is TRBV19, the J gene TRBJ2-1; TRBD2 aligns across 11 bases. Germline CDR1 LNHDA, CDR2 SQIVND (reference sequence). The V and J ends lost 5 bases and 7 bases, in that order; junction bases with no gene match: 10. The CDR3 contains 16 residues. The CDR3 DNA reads TGTGCCAGTAGTGTCTATAGCGGGAGGGCCGGTAATGAGCAGTTCTTC. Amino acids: CASSVYSGRAGNEQFF.

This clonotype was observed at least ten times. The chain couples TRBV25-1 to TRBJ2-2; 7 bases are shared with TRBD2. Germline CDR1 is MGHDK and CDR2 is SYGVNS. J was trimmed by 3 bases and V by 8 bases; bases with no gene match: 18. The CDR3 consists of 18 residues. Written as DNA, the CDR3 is TGTGCCAGCCGTCCCACCCGGGGGGTCCATCGCGACACCGGGGAGCTGTTTTTT. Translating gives CASRPTRGVHRDTGELFF.

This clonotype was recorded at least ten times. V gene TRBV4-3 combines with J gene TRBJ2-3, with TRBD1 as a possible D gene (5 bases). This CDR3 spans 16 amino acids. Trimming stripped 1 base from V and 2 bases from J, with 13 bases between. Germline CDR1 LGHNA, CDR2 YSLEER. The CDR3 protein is CASSQGLGRITDTQYF. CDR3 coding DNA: TGCGCCAGCAGCCAAGGGTTGGGGCGGATCACAGATACGCAGTATTTT.

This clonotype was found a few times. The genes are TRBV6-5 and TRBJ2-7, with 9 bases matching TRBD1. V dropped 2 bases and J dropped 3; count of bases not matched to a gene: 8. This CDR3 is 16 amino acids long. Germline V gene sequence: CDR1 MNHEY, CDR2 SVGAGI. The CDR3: CASSYGTGLSGYEQYF. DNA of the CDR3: TGTGCCAGCAGTTACGGGACAGGGCTGTCAGGCTACGAGCAGTACTTC.

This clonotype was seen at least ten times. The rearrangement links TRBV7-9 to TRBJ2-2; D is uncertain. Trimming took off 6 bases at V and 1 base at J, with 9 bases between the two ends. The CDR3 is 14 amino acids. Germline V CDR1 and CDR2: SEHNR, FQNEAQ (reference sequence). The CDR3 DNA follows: TGTGCCAGCAGTTTAAGTCAGAACACCGGGGAGCTGTTTTTT. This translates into CASSLSQNTGELFF.

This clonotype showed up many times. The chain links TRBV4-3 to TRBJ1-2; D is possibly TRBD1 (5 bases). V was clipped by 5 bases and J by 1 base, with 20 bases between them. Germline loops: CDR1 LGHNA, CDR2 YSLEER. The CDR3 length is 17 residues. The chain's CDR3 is CASSGGKPRTFNYGYTF. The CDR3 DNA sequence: TGCGCCAGCAGCGGGGGTAAACCAAGGACCTTTAACTATGGCTACACCTTC.

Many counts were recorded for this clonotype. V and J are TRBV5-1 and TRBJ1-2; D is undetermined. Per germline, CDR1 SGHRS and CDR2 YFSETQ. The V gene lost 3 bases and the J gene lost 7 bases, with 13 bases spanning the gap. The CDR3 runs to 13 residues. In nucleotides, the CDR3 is TGCGCCAGCAGCTACACCTACGCGGCTGGCTACACCTTC. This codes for CASSYTYAAGYTF. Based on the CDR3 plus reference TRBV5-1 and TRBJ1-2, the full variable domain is KAGVTQTPRYLIKTRGQQVTLSCSPISGHRSVSWYQQTPGQGLQFLFEYFSETQRNKGNFPGRFSGRQFSNSRSEMNVSTLELGDSALYLCASSYTYAAGYTFGSGTRLTVV.